This TCR beta chain was identified during a study of graft-versus-host responses after intestinal transplantation. General study points: Individuals carrying graft-donor T cell macrochimerism showed high graft-versus-host to host-versus-graft clonal ratios in allografts.

This clone showed up just once. What it binds is unknown. With V trimmed by 5 bases and J by 3 bases, 5 bases remained unmatched. Germline loops: CDR1 SGHTA, CDR2 FQGTGA. The CDR3 consists of 14 residues. The table came from immunoSEQ multiplex PCR; TCRdb's copy has only in-frame clones and leaves some out. Here the sample spans about 97,000 clones, over 75% being singletons. The sequence was obtained from a human patient who received an intestinal transplant, so some T cells may come from the graft donor. The rearrangement links TRBV7-3 to TRBJ1-1, with 8 bases matching TRBD1. The sample was PBMCs, taken 450 to 480 days after intestinal transplant. CDR3 DNA: TGTGCCAGCAGCCCACAGGGGGGCGACACTGAAGCTTTCTTT. Its protein product is CASSPQGGDTEAFF.